This TCR beta chain was documented in a study of blood T cell repertoires in COVID-19. Method: immunoSEQ multiplex PCR; TCRdb's copy keeps in-frame clones and lacks some. The table lists some 380,000 clones, roughly 90% of them singletons. The TCR comes from a woman between 40 and 55 years old with acute COVID-19. The sequencing sample was made of PBMCs or T cells enriched from blood (not recorded which).

The CDR3 protein is CASSPGQGLSYGYTF. The CDR3 bases are TGTGCCAGCAGCCCGGGACAGGGGTTGAGCTATGGCTACACCTTC. The chain employs TRBV7-2 and TRBJ1-2, with 10 bases fitting TRBD1. V trimming: 5 bases; J trimming: 4 bases; junction bases outside the gene matches: 7. Germline V gives CDR1 SGHTA, CDR2 FQGNSA. This CDR3 region has 15 residues.